The 18 T cell receptor beta chains below were found in one sample sequenced in a study of cytomegalovirus exposure and HLA in healthy donors. Primers: 60 Vbeta forward and 13 Jbeta reverse. Libraries were prepared by immunoSEQ multiplex PCR; TCRdb keeps only in-frame clonotypes and omits some of them. Seen here are about 78,000 clones, 72% observed once, and the top ten hold 11%. The specimen sequenced was PBMCs. The receptors derive from a woman in her 40s in good health and CMV-seropositive.

The chain combines TRBV27 with TRBJ1-2; 8 bases agree with TRBD1. Germline loops: CDR1 MNHEY, CDR2 SMNVEV (reference sequence). There are 17 residues in the CDR3. V lost 0 bases to trimming and J lost 8 bases; unmatched junction nucleotides: 14. The CDR3 sequence: CASSLSADRAGRRGYTF. The CDR3 coding sequence is TGTGCCAGCAGTTTATCAGCGGACAGGGCCGGACGGAGGGGCTACACCTTC.

Within the sample, this clone is medium-sized. For the CDR3, the DNA is TGTGCCAGCAGCCCAACGGGGGGTTCAGCTTTCTTT. This translates into CASSPTGGSAFF. This chain connects TRBV7-2 to TRBJ1-1, with D perhaps matching TRBD1 (5 bases). V was shortened by 5 bases and J by 10 bases, with 14 bases between the two germline ends. Germline CDR1 and CDR2: SGHTA and FQGNSA. The CDR3 loop spans 12 amino acids.

V is TRBV5-1 and J is TRBJ2-2, with D possibly being TRBD1 (7 bases). The germline V gene has CDR1 SGHRS and CDR2 YFSETQ. The CDR3 sequence is 13 residues long. V shed 1 base and J shed 10 bases, with 11 bases lying between them. The CDR3 sequence is CASSLSRGEELFF. For the CDR3, the DNA is TGCGCCAGCAGCTTGTCCAGGGGGGAGGAGCTGTTTTTT.

This clone has more than one count but fewer than ten. This rearrangement joins TRBV6-5 to TRBJ1-1, with D possibly being TRBD1 (6 bases). CDR3 length: 14 amino acids. V dropped 2 bases and J dropped 3 bases, with 10 bases sitting between them. Germline-derived CDR1 and CDR2 are MNHEY and SVGAGI. CDR3 sequence reads: CASSYQKGDTEAFF. DNA for the CDR3: TGTGCCAGCAGTTACCAAAAGGGGGACACTGAAGCTTTCTTT.

This clone was seen only a few times. V is TRBV11-3 and J is TRBJ2-1; 8 bases map to TRBD2. Germline loops: CDR1 SGHNT, CDR2 YENEEA. Trimming removed 6 bases from V and 12 bases from J; junction bases left unmatched: 7. The CDR3 length is 12 residues. CDR3 amino acids: CASSTAGGPQFF. CDR3 sequence (DNA): TGTGCCAGCAGTACGGCGGGGGGACCGCAGTTCTTC. Combining the CDR3 with reference TRBV11-3 and TRBJ2-1 gives the whole variable domain EAGVVQSPRYKIIEKKQPVAFWCNPISGHNTLYWYLQNLGQGPELLIRYENEEAVDDSQLPKDRFSAERLKGVDSTLKIQPAELGDSAVYLCASSTAGGPQFFGPGTRLTVL.

This clone was detected once. This chain connects TRBV18 to TRBJ1-3, with D maybe TRBD1 (6 bases). Trimming removed 3 bases at V and 0 bases at J, with 9 bases between. CDR1 is KGHSH, CDR2 LQKENI, per germline. The CDR3 length is 15 residues. The CDR3 protein is CASSPDRTSGNTIYF. CDR3 sequence (DNA): TGTGCCAGCTCACCGGACAGAACCTCTGGAAACACCATATATTTT.

The chain uses TRBV10-3 and TRBJ1-4; 8 bases map to TRBD1. The ends lost 0 bases at V and 8 bases at J; junction bases unmatched: 5. The CDR3 is made up of 15 amino acids. Per the germline V gene, CDR1 is ENHRY and CDR2 is SYGVKD. The CDR3 nucleotides are TGTGCCATCAGTGAGTCGGACAGGGAGGGGGAAAAACTGTTTTTT. Its translation is CAISESDREGEKLFF.

This clone was counted a few times. The chain links TRBV4-3 to TRBJ1-3, with unresolved D. The CDR3 covers 15 residues. V was pared by 4 bases and J by 4 bases, with 14 bases between. Germline assignment: CDR1 LGHNA and CDR2 YSLEER. CDR3 sequence (DNA): TGCGCCAGCAGCCGAGCAACGGGTTCGGGAAACACCATATATTTT. Translation: CASSRATGSGNTIYF.

This clone was seen a single time. The genes are TRBV29-1 and TRBJ2-3; 7 positions match TRBD2. CDR3 length: 14 residues. The V gene end was trimmed by 8 bases and the J gene end by 3 bases; junction bases not matched to a gene: 11. The V gene's germline CDR1 is SQVTM and CDR2 ANQGSEA. The CDR3 reads CSWASGGRTDTQYF. The CDR3 nucleotides are TGCAGCTGGGCTAGCGGAGGGAGGACAGATACGCAGTATTTT.

The chain joins TRBV9 to TRBJ2-7; 8 bases agree with TRBD1. CDR1 is SGDLS, CDR2 YYNGEE, per germline. The trim removed 4 bases at V and 3 bases at J, leaving 6 bases unmatched. This CDR3 has 14 residues. Here the CDR3 DNA reads TGTGCCAGCAGCAGATCGACAGGGGACTACGAGCAGTACTTC. As protein: CASSRSTGDYEQYF.

J is TRBJ1-6 and V is TRBV15; no reliable D call. This CDR3 comprises 15 residues. V lost 0 bases and J lost 3, with 6 bases in between. Germline V lookup: CDR1 LNHNV, CDR2 YYDKDF (reference sequence). Here the CDR3 DNA reads TGTGCCACCAGCAGAGATACGGTCTATAATTCACCCCTCCACTTT. This encodes CATSRDTVYNSPLHF.

The CDR3: CASSWTTSGSETQYF. The CDR3, as DNA: TGTGCCAGCAGTTGGACGACTAGCGGGAGTGAGACCCAGTACTTC. This rearrangement joins TRBV6-1 to TRBJ2-5; 12 nucleotides match TRBD2. The CDR3 covers 15 residues. Germline V lookup: CDR1 MNHNS, CDR2 SASEGT. Trimming at V came to 5 bases and at J to 5 bases, leaving 6 bases not matched to a gene.

The V and J genes are TRBV4-2 and TRBJ1-4; TRBD1 is a possible D gene (5 bases). V shed 0 bases and J shed 12 bases, with 8 bases lying between them. CDR1 and CDR2 from the germline V gene are LGHNA and YNFKEQ. The CDR3 extends over 12 amino acids. The CDR3 here is CASSQDSGQLFF. The CDR3 region has the DNA TGTGCCAGCAGCCAAGATTCAGGGCAACTGTTTTTT.

This clone appeared a single time. This chain connects TRBV5-4 to TRBJ2-2; D gene unclear. V shed 0 bases and J shed 7 bases, with 10 bases lying between them. This CDR3 has 14 residues. Germline V gene sequence: CDR1 SGHNT, CDR2 YYREEE (reference sequence). CDR3 loop: CASSLDLVNGELFF. In DNA form, the CDR3 reads TGTGCCAGCAGCTTGGACTTGGTGAACGGGGAGCTGTTTTTT.

This clone was counted once. J is TRBJ2-6 and V is TRBV30; D is uncertain. Looked up from germline, CDR1 is GTSNPN and CDR2 is SVGIG (reference sequence). V was cut by 4 bases and J by 2 bases, with 6 bases left in between. CDR3 size: 13 residues. The CDR3: CAWKLTGANVLTF. The CDR3 DNA is TGTGCCTGGAAACTAACTGGGGCCAACGTCCTGACTTTC.

The CDR3 DNA reads TGTGCCAGCAGTTTATACAGGGGCTCCTACGAGCAGTACTTC. Translated: CASSLYRGSYEQYF. The chain combines TRBV6-5 with TRBJ2-7, with 7 bases fitting TRBD1. With V trimmed by 4 bases and J by 0 bases, 3 bases remained unmatched. The CDR3 extends over 14 amino acids. Germline CDR1 and CDR2: MNHEY and SVGAGI.

J is TRBJ1-5 and V is TRBV28, with D perhaps TRBD1 (5 bases). The V end was cut by 5 bases, the J end by 3 bases, with 14 bases between. Germline V gene sequence: CDR1 MDHEN, CDR2 SYDVKM. This CDR3 is built from 15 residues. CDR3 nucleotides: TGTGCCAGCAGTAGCGGGGCAGGAGACAATCAGCCCCAGCATTTT. This gives the protein CASSSGAGDNQPQHF.

This chain uses TRBV14 with TRBJ1-1; tentative D call: TRBD1 (6 bases). V shed 4 bases and J shed 5 bases, with 11 bases lying between them. This CDR3 has 13 amino acids. The germline gives CDR1 SGHDN, CDR2 FVKESK. CDR3 nucleotide sequence: TGTGCCAGCAGCCTGGACAGAGGGACTGAAGCTTTCTTT. Its protein product is CASSLDRGTEAFF.